These 10 T cell receptor beta chains originate from one sample sequenced in a study of T-cell reconstitution after alpha-beta-depleted transplantation in children (dated by TCRdb to 2016 to 2018). Per the publication, the treatment or condition label means: allogeneic hematopoietic cell transplantation with graft depleted of TCRalphabeta T cells and CD19 B cells. The library was built by means of PCR. Sequencing was carried out with an Illumina HiSeq 2500. Molecular barcoding was employed in the preparation of TCR libraries, with unique molecular identifiers being used to normalize TCRbeta repertoire quantification. TCRdb reworked the public reads: Q25 trimming with fastp, MiXCR clone assembly, productive beta chains retained. Identical CDR3 proteins give one entry, which carries the most common genes and DNA. The sample profile shows approximately 980,000 distinct CDR3 sequences; about 29% of them were found once. The biggest ten clones account for more than 25% of the sample.

The material sequenced was PBMCs, mostly from graft donor cells, taken 360 days after TCRalphabeta/CD19-depleted stem cell transplant. These receptor sequences come from a boy younger than two who had a stem cell transplant for SCID, so the T cells may come from the graft donor.

A single count supports this clonotype. This rearrangement joins TRBV6-1 to TRBJ1-5; D unclear. CDR1 and CDR2 (germline): MNHNS, SASEGT. The CDR3 has 14 residues. V lost 6 bases to trimming and J lost 3 bases, with 12 bases between them. The CDR3 nucleotides read TGTGCCAGCAGATCCGAATTGACCAATCAGCCCCAGCATTTT. Translated: CASRSELTNQPQHF.

The chain employs TRBV15 and TRBJ1-1; D remains ambiguous. Germline V gene sequence: CDR1 LNHNV, CDR2 YYDKDF (reference sequence). V was trimmed by 3 bases and J by 4 bases, leaving 21 bases between them. The CDR3 covers 17 residues. The CDR3 bases are TGTGCCACCAGCAGGCCCCCGGGTGGGCCAAGGATCACTGAAGCTTTCTTT. Amino acids: CATSRPPGGPRITEAFF.

This chain connects TRBV6-2 or TRBV6-3 to TRBJ2-3, with 7 nucleotides matching TRBD1. Unmatched junction bases numbered 7, after V lost 5 bases and J lost 5 bases. The CDR3 is 14 residues long. The V gene's germline CDR1 is MNHEY and CDR2 SVGEGT. DNA of the CDR3: TGTGCCAGCAGTGGAGGACGACAGGGAGATACGCAGTATTTT. Protein product: CASSGGRQGDTQYF.

V usage is TRBV7-7 and J usage is TRBJ2-5; 7 bases align to TRBD2. V was pared by 1 base and J by 0 bases, with 5 bases of the junction left unmatched. The CDR3 totals 16 residues. Germline V CDR1 and CDR2: SSHAT, FNYEAQ (reference sequence). The CDR3 DNA follows: TGTGCCAGCAGCTTAGATCTCGGGGGGTACCAAGAGACCCAGTACTTC. Its translation is CASSLDLGGYQETQYF.

The table lists this clonotype with a few counts. One end of the junction is discordant with germline, which a read error may explain. The genes are TRBV7-2 and TRBJ2-1; 8 bases align to TRBD1. This CDR3 is built from 13 residues. Germline V gene lookup returns CDR1 SGHTA and CDR2 FQGNSA. The CDR3 DNA reads TGTGCCAGCAGCTTAGACCAGACAGGGGCAAGCAACTTC. Protein: CASSLDQTGASNF.

This clonotype was found a few times. CDR3 in DNA: TGTGCCAGCAGTTTATCTCGACAGGATGGCTACACCTTC. This encodes CASSLSRQDGYTF. The V and J genes are TRBV12-3 or TRBV12-4 and TRBJ1-2; maybe TRBD1 (6 bases). Trimming shortened V by 2 bases and J by 6 bases, and 10 bases separated the two germline ends. The CDR3 sequence is 13 residues long.

The V gene is TRBV25-1, the J gene TRBJ2-3; D gene ambiguous. The germline gives CDR1 MGHDK, CDR2 SYGVNS. With 2 bases removed from V and 2 bases from J, the gap between germline ends came to 8 bases. CDR3 length: 14 amino acids. This CDR3 reads CASSERSHTDTQYF. The CDR3 nucleotides are TGTGCCAGCAGTGAAAGATCCCACACAGATACGCAGTATTTT.

The genes are TRBV5-1 and TRBJ1-5; D unresolved. The germline V gene encodes CDR1 SGHRS and CDR2 YFSETQ. This CDR3 is built from 14 residues. Between the trimmed V and J ends, which lost 0 bases and 7 bases, there was a span of 11 bases. The CDR3 bases are TGCGCCAGCAGCTTGGGAGGGATGGGACAGCCCCAGCATTTT. Its protein product is CASSLGGMGQPQHF.

The rearrangement uses TRBV6-2 or TRBV6-3 and TRBJ2-7, with 10 bases matching TRBD2. The CDR3 runs 15 residues. V shed 6 bases, J shed 1 base, and the junction held 6 bases outside the gene matches. Germline assignment: CDR1 MNHEY and CDR2 SVGEGT. The CDR3 bases are TGTGCCAGCAGACTTACTAGCGGGGCTTCCTACGAGCAGTACTTC. This gives the protein CASRLTSGASYEQYF.

This clonotype turned up a few times. The J gene is TRBJ1-4, the V gene TRBV10-3, with D uncertain. CDR1 and CDR2 (germline): ENHRY, SYGVKD. The CDR3 consists of 14 residues. V was shortened by 8 bases and J by 8 bases, with 18 bases between the two germline ends. The chain's CDR3 is CAISPQPGSEKLFF. CDR3 sequence (DNA): TGTGCCATCTCCCCCCAACCGGGAAGCGAAAAACTGTTTTTT.